The TCR beta chain under discussion was sequenced for a study of control samples from healthy donors and cancer patients. With 6 bases removed from V and 0 bases from J, the gap between germline ends came to 8 bases. The CDR3 is 13 amino acids. CDR1 and CDR2 (germline): SQVTM, ANQGSEA. Sequencing was performed with immunoSEQ multiplex PCR; in TCRdb, only in-frame clones are kept and a portion is missing. The sample carries approximately 220,000 clones, roughly 94% recorded once. Sequenced sample: blood. The receptor was isolated from a man in his fifties in good health. The gene calls are TRBV29-1 and TRBJ1-4, with D unclear. The CDR3 region has the DNA TGCAGCGTAGGGAGATCAACTAATGAAAAACTGTTTTTT. It translates to CSVGRSTNEKLFF.